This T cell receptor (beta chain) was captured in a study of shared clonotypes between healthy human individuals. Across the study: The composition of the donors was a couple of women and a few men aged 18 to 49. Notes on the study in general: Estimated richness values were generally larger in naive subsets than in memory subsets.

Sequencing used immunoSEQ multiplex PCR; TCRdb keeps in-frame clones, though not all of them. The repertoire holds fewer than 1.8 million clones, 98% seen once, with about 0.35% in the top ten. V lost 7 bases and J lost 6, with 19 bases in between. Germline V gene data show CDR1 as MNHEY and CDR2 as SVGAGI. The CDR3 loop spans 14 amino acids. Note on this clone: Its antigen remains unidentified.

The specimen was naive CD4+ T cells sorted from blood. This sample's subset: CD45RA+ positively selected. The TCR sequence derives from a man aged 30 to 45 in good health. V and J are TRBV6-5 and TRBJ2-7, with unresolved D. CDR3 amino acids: CASTPIPLTSEQYF. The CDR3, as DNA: TGTGCCAGCACACCCATACCTCTGACGTCCGAGCAGTACTTC.